These 25 T cell receptor beta chains were all obtained from the same sample, sequenced in a study of OX40 agonist ivuxolimab in advanced cancers. Libraries were prepared by immunoSEQ multiplex PCR; TCRdb keeps only in-frame clonotypes and omits some of them. The sample includes fewer than 85,000 clones, around four fifths seen only once; the top ten take 0.76%. Sequenced material: CD4+ or CD8+ T cells sorted from blood, taken in a trial of the OX40 agonist ivuxolimab. These receptors originate from an adult with an advanced solid tumor such as melanoma, head and neck, liver or kidney cancer.

This clone was seen only a few times. This chain uses TRBV4-1 with TRBJ2-5; 8 positions agree with TRBD2. In germline, CDR1 is MGHRA, CDR2 YSYEKL. The CDR3 is 12 residues long. V lost 4 bases to trimming and J lost 8 bases; unmatched junction nucleotides: 3. The DNA for the CDR3 is TGCGCCAGCAGCCCCGGGGGGGCAACCCAGTACTTC. Its translation: CASSPGGATQYF.

This clone has more than one count but fewer than ten. The chain is built from TRBV5-6 and TRBJ1-6, with 8 nucleotides matching TRBD1. The CDR3 has 14 residues. In germline, CDR1 is SGHDT, CDR2 YYEEEE. V lost 4 bases to trimming and J lost 10 bases; unmatched junction nucleotides: 7. This chain's CDR3 is CASSPGQGFSPLHF. The CDR3, as DNA: TGTGCCAGCAGCCCCGGACAGGGATTCTCACCCCTCCACTTT.

The chain's CDR3 is CASNGGRGYNEQFF. The CDR3 nucleotides are TGTGCCAGTAATGGCGGGAGGGGGTATAATGAGCAGTTCTTC. The J gene is TRBJ2-1, the V gene TRBV19; 9 bases are shared with TRBD2. Germline loops: CDR1 LNHDA, CDR2 SQIVND (reference sequence). This CDR3 region has 14 residues. V gave up 7 bases and J gave up 7 bases; unmatched junction bases: 8.

This chain connects TRBV5-1 to TRBJ2-5; TRBD2 agrees at 9 bases. Germline CDR1 and CDR2: SGHRS and YFSETQ. The J segment lost 6 bases and the V segment lost 4 bases, leaving 10 bases of the junction unmatched. The CDR3 totals 15 residues. The CDR3 reads CASSGGLAIRQTQYF. CDR3 coding DNA: TGCGCCAGCAGCGGGGGACTAGCAATCAGACAGACCCAGTACTTC.

The V gene is TRBV27, the J gene TRBJ1-4, with D unresolved. The CDR3 has 14 residues. CDR1 and CDR2 from the germline V gene are MNHEY and SMNVEV (reference sequence). The ends were cut back, 1 base at V and 7 bases at J, with 10 bases in the middle. This chain's CDR3 is CASSLYGGGEKLFF. CDR3 bases: TGTGCCAGCAGTTTATATGGAGGTGGTGAAAAACTGTTTTTT.

In nucleotides, the CDR3 is TGTGCCAGCAGTGGGAGGGACTTTAACTATGGCTACACCTTC. It encodes CASSGRDFNYGYTF. V and J are TRBV2 and TRBJ1-2, with D perhaps TRBD1 (5 bases). CDR1 SNHLY and CDR2 FYNNEI come from the germline V gene. CDR3 length equals 14 residues. With 4 bases removed from V and 1 base from J, the gap between germline ends came to 10 bases.

This clone was detected only a few times. J is TRBJ1-2 and V is TRBV6-1; 9 bases agree with TRBD1. The V and J ends lost 4 bases and 4 bases, in that order; junction bases with no gene match: 4. This CDR3 region has 14 residues. Per germline, CDR1 MNHNS and CDR2 SASEGT. Here the CDR3 DNA reads TGTGCCAGCAGTGGCGGGACAGGGAGCTATGGCTACACCTTC. Its protein product is CASSGGTGSYGYTF.

The chain joins TRBV4-1 to TRBJ2-6; no reliable D call. Germline V lookup: CDR1 MGHRA, CDR2 YSYEKL. V lost 4 bases to trimming and J lost 4 bases, with 11 bases between them. The CDR3 has 15 residues. Here the CDR3 DNA reads TGCGCCAGCAGCCGGGAAGGGTGGGGGGCCAACGTCCTGACTTTC. Translated: CASSREGWGANVLTF.

As concerns this clone: This sample includes further DNA sequences coding for the same CDR3. The rearrangement links TRBV9 to TRBJ2-2; 7 bases are a match to TRBD2. Per the germline V gene, CDR1 is SGDLS and CDR2 is YYNGEE. V gave up 0 bases and J gave up 1 base; unmatched junction bases: 3. The CDR3 runs 16 residues. CDR3 protein: CASSVVPSGNTGELFF. The CDR3 coding sequence is TGTGCCAGCAGCGTAGTTCCTAGCGGGAACACCGGGGAGCTGTTTTTT.

This chain links TRBV2 with TRBJ2-1; 8 bases map to TRBD1. The CDR3 runs 11 residues. Germline values: CDR1 SNHLY, CDR2 FYNNEI. With 4 bases clipped from V and 14 bases from J, the junction kept 4 bases outside the gene matches. The CDR3 coding sequence is TGTGCCAGCAGTGCCCAGGGACAGGAGTTCTTC. This encodes CASSAQGQEFF.

The CDR3 region has the DNA TGTGCCTGGAACAGTAAGAACTATGGCTACACCTTC. It yields the protein CAWNSKNYGYTF. This chain links TRBV30 with TRBJ1-2; D uncertain. Trimming pared 4 bases from V and 2 bases from J, leaving 8 bases between. Germline V gene sequence: CDR1 GTSNPN, CDR2 SVGIG (reference sequence). The CDR3 length is 12 residues. Full variable domain (outside the CDR3, taken from reference TRBV30 and TRBJ1-2): SQTIHQWPATLVQPVGSPLSLECTVEGTSNPNLYWYRQAAGRGLQLLFYSVGIGQISSEVPQNLSASRPQDRQFILSSKKLLLSDSGFYLCAWNSKNYGYTFGSGTRLTVV.

The chain joins TRBV19 to TRBJ2-2; D is ambiguous. This CDR3 spans 13 amino acids. Germline V gives CDR1 LNHDA, CDR2 SQIVND (reference sequence). The CDR3 nucleotides read TGTGCGGCGGCGTATGCCAACACCGGGGAGCTGTTTTTT. Protein: CAAAYANTGELFF.

This rearrangement joins TRBV5-1 to TRBJ2-3, with 15 bases that match TRBD2. CDR1 and CDR2 from the germline V gene are SGHRS and YFSETQ. V lost 4 bases to trimming and J lost 7 bases; unmatched junction nucleotides: 4. This CDR3 has 15 amino acids. This CDR3 reads CASSPGLAGGNTQYF. The CDR3 bases are TGCGCCAGCAGCCCGGGACTAGCGGGAGGAAATACGCAGTATTTT.

This clone has just a few counts. This sample also contains other DNA sequences that code for the same CDR3. The rearrangement joins TRBV6-6 to TRBJ2-1; TRBD2 matches at 12 bases. V gave up 6 bases and J gave up 5 bases; unmatched junction bases: 2. The V gene's germline CDR1 is MNHNY and CDR2 SVGAGI (reference sequence). This CDR3 has 14 amino acids. Here the CDR3 DNA reads TGTGCCAGCAGGCTAGCGGGAGGGCACAATGAGCAGTTCTTC. Protein: CASRLAGGHNEQFF.

The CDR3 loop is CASSLDGQGDQPQHF. Here the CDR3 DNA reads TGCGCCAGCAGCTTGGATGGACAGGGGGATCAGCCCCAGCATTTT. J is TRBJ1-5 and V is TRBV5-1; TRBD1 agrees at 10 bases. The CDR3 totals 15 residues. With V trimmed by 0 bases and J by 5 bases, 2 bases remained unmatched. In germline, CDR1 is SGHRS, CDR2 YFSETQ.

This sequence joins TRBV7-2 and TRBJ2-5; TRBD2 agrees at 7 bases. Trimming cost V 1 base and J 7 bases; bases outside gene matches: 6. The germline CDR1 and CDR2 sequences are SGHTA and FQGNSA. The CDR3 loop spans 14 amino acids. Here the CDR3 DNA reads TGTGCCAGCAGCTTAGAAGGACTAGAAGGGACCCAGTACTTC. It is translated as CASSLEGLEGTQYF. Full variable domain (rest looked up from reference TRBV7-2 and TRBJ2-5): GAGVSQSPSNKVTEKGKDVELRCDPISGHTALYWYRQSLGQGLEFLIYFQGNSAPDKSGLPSDRFSAERTGGSVSTLTIQRTQQEDSAVYLCASSLEGLEGTQYFGPGTRLLVL.

This clone turned up a few times. The V and J genes are TRBV27 and TRBJ1-1, with TRBD1 matching 7 bases. V lost 2 bases, J lost 4 bases, and 1 base stayed unmatched. Germline CDR1 and CDR2: MNHEY and SMNVEV (reference sequence). The CDR3 consists of 13 residues. This CDR3 is CASSLRQGTEAFF. In DNA, the CDR3 is TGTGCCAGCAGTTTACGACAGGGCACTGAAGCTTTCTTT.

The chain uses TRBV2 and TRBJ1-1; 8 bases agree with TRBD1. Germline CDR1 is SNHLY and CDR2 is FYNNEI. The CDR3 has 11 amino acids. V was clipped by 6 bases and J by 10 bases; unmatched bases: 4. CDR3 residues: CASRRDRGAFF. CDR3 bases: TGTGCCAGCAGACGCGACAGGGGAGCTTTCTTT.

The chain employs TRBV6-6 and TRBJ2-3; tentatively, D is TRBD1 (6 bases). Trimming shortened V by 10 bases and J by 2 bases, and 16 bases separated the two germline ends. The CDR3 has 14 residues. Germline assignment: CDR1 MNHNY and CDR2 SVGAGI (reference sequence). The CDR3: CATSTGPNTDTQYF. DNA for the CDR3: TGTGCCACCTCGACAGGACCGAACACAGATACGCAGTATTTT.

V and J are TRBV19 and TRBJ2-5; D unresolved. The germline V gene encodes CDR1 LNHDA and CDR2 SQIVND (reference sequence). CDR3 length equals 13 residues. The V end lost 6 bases, the J end lost 2 bases, and 10 bases lay between the germline ends. The CDR3 coding sequence is TGTGCCAGTAGATTTGCTGGGCAAGAGACCCAGTACTTC. Translating gives CASRFAGQETQYF.

V gene TRBV2 combines with J gene TRBJ1-5; a weak D match, TRBD1 (6 bases). The CDR3 loop spans 13 amino acids. The germline CDR1 and CDR2 sequences are SNHLY and FYNNEI. V was clipped by 4 bases and J by 4 bases, with 8 bases between them. The CDR3 reads CASSVRGNQPQHF. CDR3 DNA sequence: TGTGCCAGCAGTGTGAGGGGGAATCAGCCCCAGCATTTT.

J is TRBJ2-3 and V is TRBV9, with D perhaps matching TRBD1 (5 bases). Germline assignment: CDR1 SGDLS and CDR2 YYNGEE. V lost 7 bases and J lost 1, with 13 bases in between. The CDR3 sequence is 14 residues long. Written as DNA, the CDR3 is TGTGCCAGCGACCAGGGCTTGGGCACAGATACGCAGTATTTT. This translates into CASDQGLGTDTQYF.

The genes are TRBV25-1 and TRBJ2-2, with D perhaps TRBD2 (7 bases). The CDR3 has 17 residues. The V end lost 1 base, the J end lost 4 bases, and 16 bases lay between the germline ends. Germline CDR1 reads MGHDK; CDR2 reads SYGVNS. CDR3 sequence (DNA): TGTGCCAGCAGTGAATGGGGGGGGCGATACGGCACCGGGGAGCTGTTTTTT. This codes for CASSEWGGRYGTGELFF.

This rearrangement joins TRBV6-6 to TRBJ2-3; D remains ambiguous. The V gene's germline CDR1 is MNHNY and CDR2 SVGAGI (reference sequence). This CDR3 is 15 amino acids long. V lost 8 bases to trimming and J lost 4 bases, with 19 bases between them. CDR3 loop: CASLSSPSVADTQYF. CDR3 DNA: TGTGCCAGCTTGTCCAGCCCGTCCGTCGCAGATACGCAGTATTTT.

The chain combines TRBV29-1 with TRBJ1-2, with TRBD1 matching 8 bases. The junction had 4 bases not matched to a gene; V was cut back by 6 bases and J by 7 bases. Germline values: CDR1 SQVTM, CDR2 ANQGSEA. The CDR3 totals 11 residues. CDR3 nucleotides: TGCAGCGTACGGACAGGGAGTGGCTACACCTTC. It encodes CSVRTGSGYTF. The full variable domain, rest sourced from reference TRBV29-1 and TRBJ1-2, is SAVISQKPSRDICQRGTSLTIQCQVDSQVTMMFWYRQQPGQSLTLIATANQGSEATYESGFVIDKFPISRPNLTFSTLTVSNMSPEDSSIYLCSVRTGSGYTFGSGTRLTVV.